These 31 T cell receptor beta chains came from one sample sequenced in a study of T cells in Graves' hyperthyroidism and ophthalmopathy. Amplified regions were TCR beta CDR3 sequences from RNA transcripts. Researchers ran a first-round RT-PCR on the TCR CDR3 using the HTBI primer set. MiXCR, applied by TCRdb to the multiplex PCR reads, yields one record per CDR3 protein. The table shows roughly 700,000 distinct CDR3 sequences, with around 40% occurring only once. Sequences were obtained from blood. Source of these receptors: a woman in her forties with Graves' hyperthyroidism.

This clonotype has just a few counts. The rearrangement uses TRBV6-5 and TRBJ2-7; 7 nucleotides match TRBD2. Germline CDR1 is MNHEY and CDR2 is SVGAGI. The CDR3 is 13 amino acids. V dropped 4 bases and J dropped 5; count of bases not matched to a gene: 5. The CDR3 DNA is TGTGCCAGCAGTTCCACCCTAGCGGACGAGCAGTACTTC. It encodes CASSSTLADEQYF.

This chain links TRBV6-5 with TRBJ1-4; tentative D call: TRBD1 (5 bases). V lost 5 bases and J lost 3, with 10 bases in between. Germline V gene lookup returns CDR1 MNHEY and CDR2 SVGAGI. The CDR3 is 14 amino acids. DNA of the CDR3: TGTGCCAGCAGTAAGGGGTGGTCTAATGAAAAACTGTTTTTT. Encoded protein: CASSKGWSNEKLFF.

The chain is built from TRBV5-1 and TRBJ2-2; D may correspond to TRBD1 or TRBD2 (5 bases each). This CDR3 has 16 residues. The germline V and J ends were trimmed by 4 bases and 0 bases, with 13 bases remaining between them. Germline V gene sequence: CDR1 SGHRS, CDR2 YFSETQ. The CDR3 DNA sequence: TGCGCCAGCAGCCAAGTCTGGGGGTCGAACACCGGGGAGCTGTTTTTT. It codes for CASSQVWGSNTGELFF.

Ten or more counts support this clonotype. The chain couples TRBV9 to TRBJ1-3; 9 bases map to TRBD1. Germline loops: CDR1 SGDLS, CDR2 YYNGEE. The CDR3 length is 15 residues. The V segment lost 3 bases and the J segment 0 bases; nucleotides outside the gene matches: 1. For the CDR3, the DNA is TGTGCCAGCAGCGGGGGACAGGGCTCTGGAAACACCATATATTTT. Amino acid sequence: CASSGGQGSGNTIYF.

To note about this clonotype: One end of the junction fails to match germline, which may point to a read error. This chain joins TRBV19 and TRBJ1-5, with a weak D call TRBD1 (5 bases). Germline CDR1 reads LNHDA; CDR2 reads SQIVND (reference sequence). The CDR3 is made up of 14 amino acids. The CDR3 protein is CACRQLYSNQPQHF. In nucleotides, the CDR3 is TGTGCCTGTAGACAGCTATATAGCAATCAGCCCCAGCATTTT.

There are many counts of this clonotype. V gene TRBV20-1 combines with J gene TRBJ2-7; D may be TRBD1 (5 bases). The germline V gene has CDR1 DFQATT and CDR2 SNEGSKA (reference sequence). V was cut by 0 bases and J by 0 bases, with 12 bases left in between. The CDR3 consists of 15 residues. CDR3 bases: TGCAGTGCTAGAGATCTCGGCAGGGTCTCCTACGAGCAGTACTTC. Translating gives CSARDLGRVSYEQYF.

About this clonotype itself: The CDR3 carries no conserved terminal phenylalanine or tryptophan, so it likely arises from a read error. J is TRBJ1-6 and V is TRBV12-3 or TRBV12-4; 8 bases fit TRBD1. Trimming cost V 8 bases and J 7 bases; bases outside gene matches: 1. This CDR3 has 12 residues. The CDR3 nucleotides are TGTGCCAGCGGGACAGGAAATTCACCCCTCCACCTT. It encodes CASGTGNSPLHL.

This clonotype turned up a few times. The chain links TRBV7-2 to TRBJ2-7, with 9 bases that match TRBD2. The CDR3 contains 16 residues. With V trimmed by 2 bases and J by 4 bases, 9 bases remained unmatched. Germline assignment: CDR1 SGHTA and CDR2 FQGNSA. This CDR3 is CASSLLGLAPGYEQYF. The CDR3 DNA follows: TGTGCCAGCAGCTTACTGGGACTAGCCCCCGGGTACGAGCAGTACTTC.

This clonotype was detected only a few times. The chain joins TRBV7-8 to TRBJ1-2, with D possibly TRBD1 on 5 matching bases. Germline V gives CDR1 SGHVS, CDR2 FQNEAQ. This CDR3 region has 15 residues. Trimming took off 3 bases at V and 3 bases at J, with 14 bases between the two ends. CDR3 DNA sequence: TGTGCCAGCAGCTTTCCGGGGCTGGGGGACTATGGCTACACCTTC. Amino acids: CASSFPGLGDYGYTF.

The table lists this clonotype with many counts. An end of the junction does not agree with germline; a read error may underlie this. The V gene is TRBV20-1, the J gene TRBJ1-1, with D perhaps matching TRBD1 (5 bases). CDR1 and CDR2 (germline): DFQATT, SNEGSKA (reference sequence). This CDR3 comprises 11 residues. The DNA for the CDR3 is TGCAGTGCTAGAGATAGTGGACACTCACCCTTT. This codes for CSARDSGHSPF.

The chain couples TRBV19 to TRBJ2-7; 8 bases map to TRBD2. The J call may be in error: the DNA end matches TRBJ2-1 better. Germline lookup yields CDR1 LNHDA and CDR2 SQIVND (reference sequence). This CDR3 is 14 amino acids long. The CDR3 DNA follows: TGTGCCAGTAGTATAGGGCGGGAGGTGAATGAGCAGTTCTTC. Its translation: CASSIGREVNEQFF.

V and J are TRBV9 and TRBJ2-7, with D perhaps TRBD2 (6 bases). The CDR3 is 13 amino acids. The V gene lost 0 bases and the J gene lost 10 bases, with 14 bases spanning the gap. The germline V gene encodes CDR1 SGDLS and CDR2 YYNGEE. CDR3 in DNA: TGTGCCAGCAGCGTAGAACTCCAGGGAGGACAGTACTTC. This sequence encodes CASSVELQGGQYF.

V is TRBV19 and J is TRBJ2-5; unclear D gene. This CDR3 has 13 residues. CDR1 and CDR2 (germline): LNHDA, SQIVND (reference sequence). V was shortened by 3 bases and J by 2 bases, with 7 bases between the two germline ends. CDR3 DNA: TGTGCCAGTAGTATTGTGGAGCAAGAGACCCAGTACTTC. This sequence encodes CASSIVEQETQYF.

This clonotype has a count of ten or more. CDR3 DNA: TGTGCCAGCAGGAACAGACAGATCTACGAGCAGTACTTC. This encodes CASRNRQIYEQYF. The J gene is TRBJ2-7, the V gene TRBV2, with D maybe TRBD1 (5 bases). CDR1 is SNHLY, CDR2 FYNNEI, per germline. The CDR3 sequence is 13 residues long. Trimming pared 6 bases from V and 3 bases from J, leaving 12 bases between.

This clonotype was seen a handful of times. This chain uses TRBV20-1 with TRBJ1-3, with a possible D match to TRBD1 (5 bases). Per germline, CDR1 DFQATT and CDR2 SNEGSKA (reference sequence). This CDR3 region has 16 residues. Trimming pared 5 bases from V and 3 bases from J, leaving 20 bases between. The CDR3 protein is CSALPSRGELGNTIYF. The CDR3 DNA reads TGCAGTGCTCTCCCGTCCCGGGGGGAACTTGGAAACACCATATATTTT.

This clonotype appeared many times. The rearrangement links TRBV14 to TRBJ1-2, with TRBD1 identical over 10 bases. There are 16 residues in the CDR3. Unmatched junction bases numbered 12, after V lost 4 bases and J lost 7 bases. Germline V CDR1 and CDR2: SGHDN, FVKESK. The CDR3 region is CASSLFNRDRGRGYTF. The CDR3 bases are TGTGCCAGCAGCCTGTTTAACCGGGACAGGGGACGTGGCTACACCTTC.

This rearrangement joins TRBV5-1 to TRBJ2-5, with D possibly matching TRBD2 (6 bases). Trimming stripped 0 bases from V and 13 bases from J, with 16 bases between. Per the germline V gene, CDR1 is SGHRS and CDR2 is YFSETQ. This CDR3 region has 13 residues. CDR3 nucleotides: TGCGCCAGCAGCTTGGAGGCGGGACCTCCGAGGTACTTC. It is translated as CASSLEAGPPRYF.

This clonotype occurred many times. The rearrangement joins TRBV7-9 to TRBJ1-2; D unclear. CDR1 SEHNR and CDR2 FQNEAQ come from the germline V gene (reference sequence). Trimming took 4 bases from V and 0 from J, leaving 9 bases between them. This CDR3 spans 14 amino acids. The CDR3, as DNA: TGTGCCAGCAGCTCCCGACACGCTAACTATGGCTACACCTTC. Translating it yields CASSSRHANYGYTF.

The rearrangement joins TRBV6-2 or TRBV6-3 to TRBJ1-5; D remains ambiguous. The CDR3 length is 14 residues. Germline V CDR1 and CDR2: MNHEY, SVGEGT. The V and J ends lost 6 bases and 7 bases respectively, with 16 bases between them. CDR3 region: CASSPSSSYQPQHF. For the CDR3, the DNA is TGTGCCAGCAGCCCATCTTCTTCGTACCAGCCCCAGCATTTT.

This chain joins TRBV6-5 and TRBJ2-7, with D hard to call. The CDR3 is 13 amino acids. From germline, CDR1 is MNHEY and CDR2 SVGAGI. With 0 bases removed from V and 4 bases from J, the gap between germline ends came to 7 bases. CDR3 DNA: TGTGCCAGCAGTTACTCGAACACTTACGAGCAGTACTTC. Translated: CASSYSNTYEQYF.

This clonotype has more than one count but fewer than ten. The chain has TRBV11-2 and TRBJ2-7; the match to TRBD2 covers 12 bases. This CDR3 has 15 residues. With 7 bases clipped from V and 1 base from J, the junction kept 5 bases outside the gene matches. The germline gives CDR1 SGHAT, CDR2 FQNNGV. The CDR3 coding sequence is TGTGCCAGCAACCCGGGACTAGCGGGTTCCTACGAGCAGTACTTC. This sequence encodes CASNPGLAGSYEQYF. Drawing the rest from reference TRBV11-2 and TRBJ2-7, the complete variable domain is EAGVAQSPRYKIIEKRQSVAFWCNPISGHATLYWYQQILGQGPKLLIQFQNNGVVDDSQLPKDRFSAERLKGVDSTLKIQPAKLEDSAVYLCASNPGLAGSYEQYFGPGTRLTVT.

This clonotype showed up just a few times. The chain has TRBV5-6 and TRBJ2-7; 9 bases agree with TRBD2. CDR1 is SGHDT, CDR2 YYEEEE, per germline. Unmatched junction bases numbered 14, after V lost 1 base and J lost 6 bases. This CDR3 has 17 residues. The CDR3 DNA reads TGTGCCAGCAGCTTGATCGTCGGGCGGGAGGGCCAGGTCGAGCAGTACTTC. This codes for CASSLIVGREGQVEQYF.

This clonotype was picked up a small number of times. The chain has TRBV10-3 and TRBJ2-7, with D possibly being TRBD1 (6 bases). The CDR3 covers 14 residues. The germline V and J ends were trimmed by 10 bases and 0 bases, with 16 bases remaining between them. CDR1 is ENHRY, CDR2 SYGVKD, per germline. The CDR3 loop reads CASERQASSYEQYF. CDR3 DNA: TGTGCCAGCGAGAGACAGGCTTCCTCCTACGAGCAGTACTTC.

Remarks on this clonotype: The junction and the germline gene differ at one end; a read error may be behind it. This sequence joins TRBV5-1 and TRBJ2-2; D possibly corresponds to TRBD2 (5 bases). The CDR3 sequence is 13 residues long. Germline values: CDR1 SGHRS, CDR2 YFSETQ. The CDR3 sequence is CASSPRETGELFF. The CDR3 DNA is TGTGCCAGCAGCCCGAGGGAGACCGGGGAGCTGTTTTTT.

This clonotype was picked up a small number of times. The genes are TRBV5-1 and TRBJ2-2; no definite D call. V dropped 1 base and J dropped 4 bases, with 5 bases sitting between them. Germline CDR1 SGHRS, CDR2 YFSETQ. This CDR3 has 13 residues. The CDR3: CASSLSPTGELFF. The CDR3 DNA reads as TGCGCCAGCAGCTTGTCTCCCACCGGGGAGCTGTTTTTT.

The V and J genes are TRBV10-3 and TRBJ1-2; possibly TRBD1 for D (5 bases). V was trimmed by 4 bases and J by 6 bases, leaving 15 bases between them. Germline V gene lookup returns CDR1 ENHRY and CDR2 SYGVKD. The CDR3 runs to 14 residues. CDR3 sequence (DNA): TGTGCCATCAGTGGACCCCGGGGAGGGGATGGCTACACCTTC. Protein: CAISGPRGGDGYTF.

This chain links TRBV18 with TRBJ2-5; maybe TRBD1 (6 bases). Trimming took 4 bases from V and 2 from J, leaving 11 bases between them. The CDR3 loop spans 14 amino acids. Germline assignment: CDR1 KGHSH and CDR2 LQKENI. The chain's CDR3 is CASSLGHLQETQYF. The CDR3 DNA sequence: TGTGCCAGCTCACTGGGACACCTTCAAGAGACCCAGTACTTC.

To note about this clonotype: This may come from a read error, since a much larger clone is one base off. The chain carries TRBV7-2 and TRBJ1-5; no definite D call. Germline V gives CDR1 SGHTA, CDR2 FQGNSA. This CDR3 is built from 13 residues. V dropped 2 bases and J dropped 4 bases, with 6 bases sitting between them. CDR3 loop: CASSLRNNQPQHF. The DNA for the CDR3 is TGTGCCAGCAGCTTAAGAAATAATCAGCCCCAGCATTTT.

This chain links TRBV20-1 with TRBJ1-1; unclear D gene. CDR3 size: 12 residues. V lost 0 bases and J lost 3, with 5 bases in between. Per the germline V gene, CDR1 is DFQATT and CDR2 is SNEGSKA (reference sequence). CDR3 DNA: TGCAGTGCTAGAGATTGGGACACTGAAGCTTTCTTT. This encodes CSARDWDTEAFF.

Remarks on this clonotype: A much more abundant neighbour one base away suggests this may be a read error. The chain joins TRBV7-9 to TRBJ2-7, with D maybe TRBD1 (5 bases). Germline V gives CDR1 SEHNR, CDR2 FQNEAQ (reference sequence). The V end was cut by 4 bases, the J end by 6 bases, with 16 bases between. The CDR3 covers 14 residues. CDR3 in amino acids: CASSSKDTYCEQYF. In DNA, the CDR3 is TGTGCCAGCAGCTCAAAGGACACATACTGCGAGCAGTACTTC.

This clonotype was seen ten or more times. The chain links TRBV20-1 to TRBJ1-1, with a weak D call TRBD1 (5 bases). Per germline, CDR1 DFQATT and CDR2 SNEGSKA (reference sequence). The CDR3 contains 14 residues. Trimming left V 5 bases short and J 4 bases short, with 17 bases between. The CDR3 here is CSAGGVVGSTEAFF. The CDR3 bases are TGCAGTGCTGGGGGGGTTGTGGGTAGCACTGAAGCTTTCTTT.